This T cell receptor (beta chain) originates from a study of breast tumors, draining lymph nodes, adjacent tissues. General study points: The lymph node origin of tumor T cells was framed as consistent with a hypothesis, not demonstrated.

The lymph nodes were axillary draining lymph nodes from breast cancer patients. V trimming: 3 bases; J trimming: 4 bases; junction bases outside the gene matches: 3. CDR3 length equals 13 residues. Germline assignment: CDR1 DFQATT and CDR2 SNEGSKA (reference sequence). Turning to this clonotype: Its matching antigen is unknown.

MiXCR was run by TCRdb on the multiplex PCR reads, yielding one entry per CDR3 protein. The sample consists of around 190,000 distinct CDR3 sequences, approximately 33% of them appearing once. This TCR was recovered from a female donor with breast cancer. Some clones in this sample may be carry-over from other donors' samples. The chain employs TRBV20-1 and TRBJ2-7; 10 nucleotides agree with TRBD1. The sequenced sample was axillary lymph node tissue. The CDR3 sequence is CSASPGQGYEQYF. The CDR3 region has the DNA TGCAGTGCTAGTCCGGGACAGGGGTACGAGCAGTACTTC.